The T cell receptor beta chain described here comes from a study of blood T cell repertoires in COVID-19. Study details: Sample material is recorded as cDNA or gDNA derived from T cells, B-cell-depleted T cells, or PBMCs.

Seattle's enrolled individuals joined amid active infection and were then monitored longitudinally. Original analysis: How many nucleated cells were present was estimated from reference gene primer amplification. The protocol was immunoSEQ multiplex PCR, while the TCRdb copy is restricted to in-frame clones and leaves out a portion. The V and J calls and the clone size are those of that table, but D and trimming were determined from the DNA. The table shows approximately 530,000 clones, with about 89% occurring only once. Trimming took 3 bases from V and 0 from J, leaving 8 bases between them. From germline, CDR1 is SNHLY and CDR2 FYNNEI. The CDR3 is 14 amino acids.

This sequence joins TRBV2 and TRBJ2-5; TRBD2 might be the D (5 bases). This TCR derives from a woman between 50 and 59 years old with COVID-19, enrolled during active disease. The sequencing sample was made of peripheral blood. Here the CDR3 reads CASSEDGNQETQYF. In DNA form, the CDR3 reads TGTGCCAGCAGTGAGGACGGGAACCAAGAGACCCAGTACTTC.